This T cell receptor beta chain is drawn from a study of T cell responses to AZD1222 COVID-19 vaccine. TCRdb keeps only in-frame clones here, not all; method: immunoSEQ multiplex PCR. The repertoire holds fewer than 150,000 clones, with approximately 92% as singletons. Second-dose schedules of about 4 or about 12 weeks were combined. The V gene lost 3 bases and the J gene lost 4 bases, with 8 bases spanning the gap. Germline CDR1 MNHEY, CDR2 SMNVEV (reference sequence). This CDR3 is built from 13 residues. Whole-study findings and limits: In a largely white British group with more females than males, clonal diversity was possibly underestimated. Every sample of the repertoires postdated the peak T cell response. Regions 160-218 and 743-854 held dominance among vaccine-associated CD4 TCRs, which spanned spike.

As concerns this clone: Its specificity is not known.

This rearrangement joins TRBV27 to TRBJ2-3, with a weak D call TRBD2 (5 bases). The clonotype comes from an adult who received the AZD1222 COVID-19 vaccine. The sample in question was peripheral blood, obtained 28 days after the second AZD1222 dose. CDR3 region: CASSFPGSDTQYF. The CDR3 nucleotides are TGTGCCAGCAGTTTTCCGGGGTCAGATACGCAGTATTTT.